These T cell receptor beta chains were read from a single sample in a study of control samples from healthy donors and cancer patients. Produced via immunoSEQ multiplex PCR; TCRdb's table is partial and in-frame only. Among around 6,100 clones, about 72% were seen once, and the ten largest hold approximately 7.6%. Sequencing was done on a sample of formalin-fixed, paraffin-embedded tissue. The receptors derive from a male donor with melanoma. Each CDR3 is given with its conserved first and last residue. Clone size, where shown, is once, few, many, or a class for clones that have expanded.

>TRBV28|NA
CASSFLMAGEVEQYF
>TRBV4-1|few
CASSQGDLETYEQYF
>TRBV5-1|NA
CASSLVGEVGTEAFF
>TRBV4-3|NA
CASSQEFVARETQYF
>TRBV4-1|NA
CASSQEGYRGYGYTF
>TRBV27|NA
CASSTRDRNIQYF
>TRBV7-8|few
CASSSTVAGVPSSYEQYF
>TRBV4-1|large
CASSQVGTGPRRQPQHF
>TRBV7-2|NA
CASSPWTGGNQPQHF
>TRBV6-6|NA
CASKEAGMYQETQYF
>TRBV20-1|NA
CSASDLAGVKEQFF
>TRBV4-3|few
CASSQADTSGRLYF
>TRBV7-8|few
CASSHKGWGREVTYTQYF
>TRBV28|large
CATLIQGITKNIQYF
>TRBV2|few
CASTSRTGDTQYF
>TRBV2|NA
CASSPSTDTQYF
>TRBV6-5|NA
CASRGGATYEQYF
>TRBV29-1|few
CSGRDRGETQYF
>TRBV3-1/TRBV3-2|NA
CASKTATNEKLFF
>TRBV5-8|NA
CAGSFTSGRAGWYEQYF
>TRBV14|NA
CASSYGTGVYEQYF